What follows are 17 T cell receptor beta chains derived from one specimen sequenced in a study of T cell changes during pregnancy in multiple sclerosis. Assay: immunoSEQ multiplex PCR; the TCRdb copy retains only in-frame clones and omits some. The sample lists 57,000 or so clones; roughly 91% were seen once. The sequenced sample was peripheral blood, obtained in the third trimester of pregnancy. These receptors were obtained from a female donor in good health, enrolled as a control in a pregnancy study.

The chain links TRBV27 to TRBJ2-1; TRBD1 might be the D (6 bases). CDR1 and CDR2 from the germline V gene are MNHEY and SMNVEV (reference sequence). This CDR3 comprises 15 residues. With 5 bases removed from V and 2 bases from J, the gap between germline ends came to 13 bases. The CDR3: CASSMTGPTYNEQFF. The CDR3 DNA reads as TGTGCCAGCAGTATGACAGGCCCAACCTACAATGAGCAGTTCTTC.

The chain combines TRBV27 with TRBJ2-3; D not certain. Trimming cost V 6 bases and J 6 bases, with 10 bases left between them. Germline loops: CDR1 MNHEY, CDR2 SMNVEV (reference sequence). This CDR3 spans 12 amino acids. DNA of the CDR3: TGTGCCAGCAGCCGGGTCGCTGATACGCAGTATTTT. This translates into CASSRVADTQYF.

The chain uses TRBV14 and TRBJ2-3, with 8 bases aligning to TRBD1. Germline assignment: CDR1 SGHDN and CDR2 FVKESK. The CDR3 has 16 amino acids. After removal of 1 base from V and 1 base from J, the junction contained 4 bases not matched to a gene. This chain's CDR3 is CASSQVETGGTDTQYF. The DNA for the CDR3 is TGTGCCAGCAGCCAAGTGGAGACAGGGGGCACAGATACGCAGTATTTT. The variable domain in full, completed from reference TRBV14 and TRBJ2-3, reads EAGVTQFPSHSVIEKGQTVTLRCDPISGHDNLYWYRRVMGKEIKFLLHFVKESKQDESGMPNNRFLAERTGGTYSTLKVQPAELEDSGVYFCASSQVETGGTDTQYFGPGTRLTVL.

The chain employs TRBV27 and TRBJ2-7; D might be TRBD1 (5 bases). Germline V CDR1 and CDR2: MNHEY, SMNVEV (reference sequence). V gave up 2 bases and J gave up 3 bases, with 17 bases separating them. The CDR3 runs 16 residues. This chain's CDR3 is CASSLNRPSLFYEQYF. The CDR3 DNA reads as TGTGCCAGCAGTTTAAACAGGCCGTCACTTTTCTACGAGCAGTACTTC.

The chain employs TRBV6-6 and TRBJ2-5; 10 bases align to TRBD1. V lost 6 bases to trimming and J lost 5 bases; unmatched junction nucleotides: 9. Germline CDR1 and CDR2: MNHNY and SVGAGI (reference sequence). There are 15 residues in the CDR3. The CDR3 protein is CASRKGTGVGETQYF. For the CDR3, the DNA is TGTGCCAGCAGGAAGGGGACAGGGGTAGGCGAGACCCAGTACTTC.

The chain couples TRBV9 to TRBJ1-6, with D perhaps matching TRBD1 (6 bases). This CDR3 has 14 residues. V lost 5 bases and J 9 bases, leaving 15 bases between the germline ends. Germline V gene data show CDR1 as SGDLS and CDR2 as YYNGEE. In DNA form, the CDR3 reads TGTGCCAGCAGGAGGGGGGGCCAAGGTTCACCCCTCCACTTT. Its protein product is CASRRGGQGSPLHF.

This chain connects TRBV10-3 to TRBJ1-1; D is uncertain. Trimming shortened V by 0 bases and J by 3 bases, and 5 bases separated the two germline ends. This CDR3 comprises 13 residues. Germline assignment: CDR1 ENHRY and CDR2 SYGVKD. CDR3 nucleotide sequence: TGTGCCATCAGTGAGTCGGAGGACACTGAAGCTTTCTTT. Protein product: CAISESEDTEAFF.

This clone appeared once. The rearrangement joins TRBV25-1 to TRBJ2-1; 10 positions agree with TRBD2. CDR1 is MGHDK and CDR2 is SYGVNS in the germline V gene. The CDR3 loop spans 15 amino acids. J gave up 7 bases and V 8 bases, and 11 bases lay outside the gene matches. CDR3: CASGPLAGVINEQFF. The CDR3 DNA follows: TGTGCCAGCGGACCTCTAGCGGGAGTTATTAATGAGCAGTTCTTC.

The chain recombines TRBV11-3 with TRBJ1-1; no firm D call. The V and J ends lost 6 bases and 9 bases respectively, with 20 bases between them. In germline, CDR1 is SGHNT, CDR2 YENEEA. This CDR3 contains 14 residues. The CDR3 DNA reads as TGTGCCAGCAGTCGCCTAGAGGAGGGAGAGCAAGCTTTCTTT. It codes for CASSRLEEGEQAFF.

This rearrangement joins TRBV7-2 to TRBJ2-5; 11 bases fit TRBD2. Germline V gives CDR1 SGHTA, CDR2 FQGNSA. The V and J ends lost 5 bases and 5 bases, in that order; junction bases with no gene match: 4. The length of the CDR3 is 14 residues. This CDR3 is CASSLTSGKETQYF. CDR3 in DNA: TGTGCCAGCAGCCTGACTAGCGGGAAGGAGACCCAGTACTTC.

This clone was detected once. V usage is TRBV18 and J usage is TRBJ1-1; a weak D match, TRBD1 (5 bases). The CDR3 sequence is 16 residues long. Germline assignment: CDR1 KGHSH and CDR2 LQKENI. With 3 bases removed from V and 6 bases from J, the gap between germline ends came to 20 bases. This CDR3 is CASSPFEALGQPEAFF. The CDR3 region has the DNA TGTGCCAGCTCACCTTTTGAGGCCTTAGGACAACCTGAAGCTTTCTTT.

The chain has TRBV10-3 and TRBJ2-5; D is unclear. Germline V gene sequence: CDR1 ENHRY, CDR2 SYGVKD. V lost 5 bases, J lost 2 bases, and 3 bases lay in between. CDR3 length: 11 amino acids. CDR3 DNA: TGTGCCATCAGTCCTCAAGAGACCCAGTACTTC. Its translation: CAISPQETQYF.

This chain uses TRBV7-9 with TRBJ2-7; 15 bases agree with TRBD2. Germline trimming cut 3 bases from V and 7 bases from J; bases unmatched to any gene: 7. Germline values: CDR1 SEHNR, CDR2 FQNEAQ (reference sequence). This CDR3 region has 16 residues. The CDR3 DNA reads TGTGCCAGCAGCTTCGGACTAGCGGGGGGGATCCGAGAGCAGTACTTC. Protein: CASSFGLAGGIREQYF. Full variable domain (missing parts from reference TRBV7-9 and TRBJ2-7): DTGVSQNPRHKITKRGQNVTFRCDPISEHNRLYWYRQTLGQGPEFLTYFQNEAQLEKSRLLSDRFSAERPKGSFSTLEIQRTEQGDSAMYLCASSFGLAGGIREQYFGPGTRLTVT.

Only one count was recorded for this clone. The chain has TRBV10-3 and TRBJ2-3; no firm D call. Deletions cut 8 bases from V and 6 bases from J, with 21 bases between. Germline V gene data show CDR1 as ENHRY and CDR2 as SYGVKD. This CDR3 is 15 amino acids long. CDR3 coding DNA: TGTGCCATCGGCCCCGAGGTTTCATTGTACGATACGCAGTATTTT. Translating it yields CAIGPEVSLYDTQYF.

The chain combines TRBV20-1 with TRBJ2-3; D gene ambiguous. The germline V and J ends were trimmed by 5 bases and 6 bases, with 6 bases remaining between them. Germline assignment: CDR1 DFQATT and CDR2 SNEGSKA (reference sequence). This CDR3 is built from 10 residues. The CDR3 coding sequence is TGCAGTGCTGCGTGGGATACGCAGTATTTT. Protein: CSAAWDTQYF.

This clone appeared a single time. V usage is TRBV7-2 and J usage is TRBJ2-3, with TRBD2 matching 11 bases. CDR3 length equals 16 residues. V lost 5 bases and J lost 2; bases outside the gene matches: 6. Germline V gives CDR1 SGHTA, CDR2 FQGNSA. The CDR3 loop is CASSRLGLAVTDTQYF. As DNA, the CDR3 is TGTGCCAGCAGCCGATTGGGACTAGCGGTCACAGATACGCAGTATTTT.

The chain employs TRBV5-5 and TRBJ1-6, with 7 bases matching TRBD1. The germline V gene encodes CDR1 SGHKS and CDR2 YYEKEE (reference sequence). V dropped 0 bases and J dropped 7; count of bases not matched to a gene: 4. The CDR3 loop spans 15 amino acids. The CDR3 nucleotides read TGTGCCAGCAGCTTGGGAGGGGGCTTAAATTCACCCCTCCACTTT. The encoded protein is CASSLGGGLNSPLHF.